The rows below give T cell receptor beta chains drawn from one sample of a study of T cell responses to AZD1222 COVID-19 vaccine. The repertoire was sequenced with immunoSEQ multiplex PCR; TCRdb's copy has only in-frame clones and lacks some. The sample records around 130,000 clones, 80% to 90% being singletons. The input for sequencing was peripheral blood, taken on day 0 of AZD1222 vaccination. The receptors derive from an adult in good health. Both conserved end residues are part of each CDR3. The order of the fields is J gene, clone size, V gene, CDR3 length, D gene, CDR3 protein, CDR3 DNA. The D gene is left open where the match is weak. The size entry is marked missing in some rows and otherwise reads once, few, many or a size class.

J: TRBJ1-3; size: NA; V: TRBV28; length: 14; D: NA; CDR3: CASSSGDSGNTIYF; DNA: TGTGCCAGCAGTTCAGGGGACTCTGGAAACACCATATATTTT
J: TRBJ1-1; size: NA; V: TRBV4-1; length: 16; D: TRBD1; CDR3: CASSLSPGQGNTEAFF; DNA: TGCGCCAGCAGCCTGTCTCCGGGACAGGGGAACACTGAAGCTTTCTTT
J: TRBJ2-1; size: NA; V: TRBV2; length: 15; D: NA; CDR3: CASSDTGGPSGEQFF; DNA: TGTGCCAGCAGTGACACGGGGGGCCCCTCGGGCGAGCAGTTCTTC
J: TRBJ1-4; size: NA; V: TRBV18; length: 15; D: TRBD1; CDR3: CASSPRDSLNEKLFF; DNA: TGTGCCAGCTCACCCCGGGACAGCCTTAATGAAAAACTGTTTTTT
J: TRBJ2-2; size: NA; V: TRBV2; length: 16; D: NA; CDR3: CASRKGQRANTGELFF; DNA: TGTGCCAGCAGGAAGGGACAGCGGGCGAACACCGGGGAGCTGTTTTTT
J: TRBJ2-7; size: NA; V: TRBV6-2/TRBV6-3; length: 15; D: NA; CDR3: CASSYPSWDPAEQYF; DNA: TGTGCCAGCAGTTACCCCTCCTGGGACCCAGCGGAGCAGTACTTC
J: TRBJ1-5; size: NA; V: TRBV27; length: 19; D: NA; CDR3: CASSPRPDPLGVSNQPQHF; DNA: TGTGCCAGCAGTCCCCGTCCAGACCCCTTGGGGGTTAGCAATCAGCCCCAGCATTTT
J: TRBJ2-5; size: NA; V: TRBV18; length: 18; D: TRBD2; CDR3: CASSPRWTSGTRSETQYF; DNA: TGTGCCAGCTCACCAAGGTGGACTAGCGGGACTCGTTCGGAGACCCAGTACTTC
J: TRBJ2-1; size: NA; V: TRBV7-3; length: 12; D: NA; CDR3: CASSLTGGEQFF; DNA: TGTGCCAGCAGCTTAACAGGGGGTGAGCAGTTCTTC
J: TRBJ2-1; size: NA; V: TRBV9; length: 16; D: NA; CDR3: CASSVNDRIAYNEQFF; DNA: TGTGCCAGCAGCGTAAATGACAGAATCGCCTACAATGAGCAGTTCTTC
J: TRBJ2-5; size: NA; V: TRBV3-1/TRBV3-2; length: 18; D: TRBD2; CDR3: CASSQDPSSGGAVETQYF; DNA: TGTGCCAGCAGCCAAGATCCGTCCAGCGGGGGGGCCGTTGAGACCCAGTACTTC
J: TRBJ1-1; size: once; V: TRBV4-2; length: 14; D: NA; CDR3: CASSQTQGNTEAFF; DNA: TGTGCCAGCAGCCAGACACAGGGGAACACTGAAGCTTTCTTT
J: TRBJ1-2; size: NA; V: TRBV4-3; length: 14; D: TRBD1; CDR3: CASSQDRDSYGYTF; DNA: TGCGCCAGCAGCCAAGACAGGGACAGCTATGGCTACACCTTC
J: TRBJ2-7; size: NA; V: TRBV6-1; length: 16; D: TRBD1; CDR3: CASSEWLAGGPYEQYF; DNA: TGTGCCAGCAGTGAATGGTTGGCAGGGGGCCCCTACGAGCAGTACTTC
J: TRBJ2-3; size: NA; V: TRBV7-9; length: 14; D: NA; CDR3: CASSISTSTDTQYF; DNA: TGTGCCAGCAGCATCAGCACTAGCACAGATACGCAGTATTTT
J: TRBJ1-1; size: NA; V: TRBV2; length: 12; D: NA; CDR3: CASIAMNTEAFF; DNA: TGTGCCAGCATTGCCATGAACACTGAAGCTTTCTTT
J: TRBJ2-2; size: NA; V: TRBV19; length: 16; D: NA; CDR3: CASRRGRGAITGELFF; DNA: TGTGCCAGTAGAAGGGGACGGGGAGCCATCACCGGGGAGCTGTTTTTT
J: TRBJ1-2; size: NA; V: TRBV28; length: 15; D: TRBD1; CDR3: CASSPEGQGAVGYTF; DNA: TGTGCCAGCAGTCCGGAGGGACAGGGGGCGGTAGGCTACACCTTC
J: TRBJ2-3; size: many; V: TRBV13; length: 15; D: NA; CDR3: CASSLGIGHTDTQYF; DNA: TGTGCCAGCAGCCTAGGGATTGGGCACACAGATACGCAGTATTTT